A selection of T cell receptor beta chains follows, all from one sample in a study of blood T cell repertoires in COVID-19. Assay: immunoSEQ multiplex PCR; the TCRdb copy retains only in-frame clones and omits some. The sample carries over 200,000 clones, 80% to 85% recorded once. Sequencing was carried out using peripheral blood. These TCRs come from a man between 45 and 60 years old with active or convalescent COVID-19. Both conserved end residues are part of each CDR3. The D gene is left open where the match is weak. Only some rows state a clone size, as once, few, many or a class for expanded clones.

v_gene,abundance,len,j_gene,d_gene,CDR3aa,CDR3nt
TRBV2,-,12,TRBJ1-1,-,CASSDRFSEAFF,TGTGCCAGCAGTGACAGGTTCTCTGAAGCTTTCTTT
TRBV7-8,-,15,TRBJ2-1,-,CASSLGRPFYNEQFF,TGTGCCAGCAGCTTGGGGCGACCGTTCTACAATGAGCAGTTCTTC
TRBV19,few,14,TRBJ1-1,TRBD1,CASSHRGPNTEAFF,TGTGCCAGTAGTCACAGGGGCCCGAACACTGAAGCTTTCTTT
TRBV7-2,-,17,TRBJ2-3,-,CASSLRRGGRSGDTQYF,TGTGCCAGCAGCTTAAGGAGGGGGGGCCGAAGCGGAGATACGCAGTATTTT
TRBV3-1/TRBV3-2,few,14,TRBJ1-2,-,CASSPFGQDYGYTF,TGTGCCAGCAGCCCTTTTGGACAAGACTATGGCTACACCTTC
TRBV3-1/TRBV3-2,-,11,TRBJ2-2,-,CASSYTGELFF,TGTGCCAGCTCATACACCGGGGAGCTGTTTTTT
TRBV19,-,14,TRBJ2-5,TRBD2,CASSPRGLSGDVYF,TGTGCCAGTAGTCCACGGGGCCTTAGCGGGGACGTGTACTTC
TRBV3-1/TRBV3-2,few,15,TRBJ2-7,TRBD1,CASSFRRQGVYEQYF,TGTGCCAGCAGCTTCCGGCGTCAGGGGGTATACGAGCAGTACTTC
TRBV9,-,14,TRBJ1-1,-,CASSGEPWNTEAFF,TGTGCCAGCAGCGGGGAGCCGTGGAACACTGAAGCTTTCTTT
TRBV3-1/TRBV3-2,-,16,TRBJ1-1,-,CASSTSGGGRDTEAFF,TGTGCCAGCAGCACCTCAGGTGGAGGGAGGGACACTGAAGCTTTCTTT
TRBV3-1/TRBV3-2,-,14,TRBJ1-1,-,CASRAPGDQGEAFF,TGTGCCAGCCGTGCCCCAGGGGATCAGGGTGAAGCTTTCTTT
TRBV25-1,-,14,TRBJ1-4,-,CASRRDFGGEKLFF,TGTGCCAGCAGACGGGACTTCGGTGGGGAAAAACTGTTTTTT
TRBV10-3,-,13,TRBJ2-7,-,CAISESTGWEQYF,TGTGCCATCAGTGAGTCGACCGGGTGGGAGCAGTACTTC
TRBV7-8,-,16,TRBJ1-2,TRBD1,CASSPGPPGQVYGYTF,TGTGCCAGCAGCCCAGGACCCCCAGGACAGGTCTATGGCTACACCTTC
TRBV21-1,-,16,TRBJ2-1,-,CASSIPLDRANNEQFF,TGTGCCAGCAGCATCCCCCTAGACAGGGCAAATAATGAGCAGTTCTTC
TRBV7-2,once,13,TRBJ2-7,TRBD1,CASKGTDSYEQYF,TGTGCCAGCAAGGGGACAGACTCCTACGAGCAGTACTTC
TRBV5-1,-,18,TRBJ2-2,TRBD2,CASSSGLAGGRNTGELFF,TGCGCCAGCAGCTCGGGACTAGCGGGGGGCCGGAACACCGGGGAGCTGTTTTTT
TRBV6-1,-,16,TRBJ1-5,-,CASSDSRQFRGQPQHF,TGTGCCAGCAGTGATAGTAGACAGTTCCGTGGGCAGCCCCAGCATTTT
TRBV12-3/TRBV12-4,-,11,TRBJ1-2,-,CASSQPGGYTF,TGTGCCAGCAGTCAACCCGGTGGCTACACCTTC
TRBV19,-,14,TRBJ2-1,TRBD1,CASSIDLGGIEQFF,TGTGCCAGTAGTATAGATCTAGGGGGCATAGAGCAGTTCTTC
TRBV19,-,15,TRBJ2-4,-,CASSIDRGLENIQYF,TGTGCCAGTAGTATAGACCGGGGGTTGGAAAACATTCAGTACTTC
TRBV6-2/TRBV6-3,-,13,TRBJ1-2,-,CASSYTSSYGYTF,TGTGCCAGCAGTTACACCAGTTCCTATGGCTACACCTTC
TRBV29-1,-,16,TRBJ1-1,TRBD1,CSVGASAGGPNTEAFF,TGCAGCGTTGGTGCATCGGCAGGGGGGCCGAACACTGAAGCTTTCTTT
TRBV5-6,once,15,TRBJ1-4,-,CASSLRAGRNEKLFF,TGTGCCAGCAGCTTGAGAGCAGGGCGTAATGAAAAACTGTTTTTT
TRBV15,once,13,TRBJ2-1,TRBD1,CATSPNRGNEQFF,TGTGCCACCAGCCCTAACAGGGGTAATGAGCAGTTCTTC
TRBV6-5,-,15,TRBJ1-5,TRBD1,CASSRTGDRDQPQHF,TGTGCCAGCAGCCGGACAGGGGATAGGGATCAGCCCCAGCATTTT
TRBV21-1,once,20,TRBJ1-1,-,CASSKGTGEGPVQGHTEAFF,TGTGCCAGCAGCAAAGGGACAGGGGAAGGGCCTGTACAAGGTCACACTGAAGCTTTCTTT
TRBV7-2,few,17,TRBJ2-7,-,CASSSRSAGDLGYEQYF,TGTGCCAGCAGCTCTAGGTCGGCAGGGGATTTAGGGTACGAGCAGTACTTC
TRBV24-1,-,18,TRBJ2-3,TRBD1,CATSDLHRGSTSTDTQYF,TGTGCCACCAGTGATTTGCACAGGGGCAGCACTAGCACAGATACGCAGTATTTT
TRBV3-1/TRBV3-2,-,13,TRBJ1-2,-,CASSQTGSHGYTF,TGTGCCAGCAGCCAAACAGGGTCTCATGGCTACACCTTC
TRBV6-6,-,13,TRBJ2-7,TRBD1,CASSRQGRYEQYF,TGTGCCAGCAGCCGACAGGGGCGATACGAGCAGTACTTC
TRBV10-3,-,19,TRBJ2-1,TRBD2,CAIRPGLAGGPDSKDEQFF,TGTGCCATCAGACCGGGACTAGCGGGGGGGCCTGATTCAAAAGATGAGCAGTTCTTC
TRBV10-3,-,14,TRBJ1-2,-,CAISAREGVNGYTF,TGTGCCATCAGTGCCAGGGAAGGAGTCAATGGCTACACCTTC
TRBV6-5,-,13,TRBJ1-2,-,CASRAGILYGYTF,TGTGCCAGCAGGGCCGGGATCCTCTATGGCTACACCTTC
TRBV11-1,-,13,TRBJ2-5,-,CASSPRQEETQYF,TGTGCCAGCAGCCCGAGACAGGAAGAGACCCAGTACTTC
TRBV3-1/TRBV3-2,-,14,TRBJ1-2,-,CASSQGTRSYGYTF,TGTGCCAGCAGCCAGGGGACACGCTCCTATGGCTACACCTTC
TRBV7-2,-,16,TRBJ1-5,TRBD1,CASSLRRGRSNQPQHF,TGTGCCAGCAGCTTAAGGAGGGGGCGTAGCAATCAGCCCCAGCATTTT
TRBV7-2,-,15,TRBJ1-6,-,CASSPRSGSGSPLHF,TGTGCCAGCAGCCCCCGTTCTGGGTCGGGTTCACCCCTCCACTTT
TRBV11-3,-,13,TRBJ1-3,-,CASSLRSGNTIYF,TGTGCCAGCAGCTTGAGGTCTGGAAACACCATATATTTT
TRBV7-9,-,13,TRBJ2-7,TRBD1,CASSSGQSYEQYF,TGTGCCAGCAGCTCGGGACAGAGCTACGAGCAGTACTTC
TRBV28,-,14,TRBJ1-3,-,CASLPGSTGNTIYF,TGTGCCAGCCTTCCAGGATCCACTGGAAACACCATATATTTT
TRBV27,-,14,TRBJ1-6,-,CASSFRTDNSPLHF,TGTGCCAGCAGTTTTAGGACAGACAATTCACCCCTCCACTTT
TRBV6-2/TRBV6-3,-,18,TRBJ2-6,-,CASSYPPRVDSGANVLTF,TGTGCCAGCAGTTACCCGCCCCGGGTGGACTCTGGGGCCAACGTCCTGACTTTC
TRBV19,few,17,TRBJ1-5,-,CASSIALSGGGNQPQHF,TGTGCCAGTAGTATCGCCCTGTCGGGGGGCGGCAATCAGCCCCAGCATTTT
TRBV3-1/TRBV3-2,-,15,TRBJ1-3,-,CASSPGRRSGNTIYF,TGTGCCAGCAGCCCCGGGAGACGCTCTGGAAACACCATATATTTT
TRBV7-2,-,14,TRBJ1-1,-,CASSTLQGGTEAFF,TGTGCCAGCAGCACCTTACAGGGTGGCACTGAAGCTTTCTTT
TRBV6-1,-,14,TRBJ1-1,-,CASSEGPMNTEAFF,TGTGCCAGCAGTGAAGGGCCGATGAACACTGAAGCTTTCTTT
TRBV4-1,once,14,TRBJ2-3,-,CAGPRGLEADTQYF,TGCGCCGGACCGCGGGGGCTCGAGGCAGATACGCAGTATTTT
TRBV5-1,-,19,TRBJ2-2,TRBD2,CASRVPGTSGGTNTGELFF,TGCGCCAGCAGAGTTCCCGGGACTAGCGGCGGGACGAACACCGGGGAGCTGTTTTTT
TRBV7-9,once,16,TRBJ1-4,-,CASSDFYGVDNEKLFF,TGTGCCAGCAGTGACTTTTACGGGGTAGATAATGAAAAACTGTTTTTT
TRBV14,-,13,TRBJ1-1,-,CASSLTVNTEAFF,TGTGCCAGCAGCCTGACAGTGAACACTGAAGCTTTCTTT
TRBV25-1,-,15,TRBJ2-3,TRBD2,CASTRGGTEVGTQYF,TGTGCCAGCACCCGCGGGGGTACAGAGGTTGGTACGCAGTATTTT
TRBV11-2,-,17,TRBJ2-1,TRBD2,CASSSGLAGGAYNEQFF,TGTGCCAGCAGCTCCGGACTAGCGGGGGGCGCCTACAATGAGCAGTTCTTC
TRBV24-1,-,16,TRBJ2-2,TRBD2,CATNMGGRGSTGELFF,TGTGCCACCAACATGGGAGGGCGGGGGAGCACCGGGGAGCTGTTTTTT
TRBV6-5,once,13,TRBJ2-7,TRBD2,CASTSGSYYEQYF,TGTGCCAGCACTAGCGGGTCATACTACGAGCAGTACTTC
TRBV4-1,-,16,TRBJ1-4,TRBD1,CASSQEGTGGNEKLFF,TGCGCCAGCAGCCAAGAAGGGACAGGGGGAAATGAAAAACTGTTTTTT
TRBV19,-,14,TRBJ1-5,-,CASSWGDSNQPQHF,TGTGCCAGTAGTTGGGGGGATAGCAATCAGCCCCAGCATTTT
TRBV7-8,few,12,TRBJ2-1,-,CASSLVLDEQFF,TGTGCCAGCAGCTTAGTACTGGATGAGCAGTTCTTC
TRBV27,-,15,TRBJ1-4,TRBD1,CASSPTFDRADLLFF,TGTGCCAGCAGTCCGACATTCGACAGGGCTGATTTACTGTTTTTT
TRBV6-5,-,15,TRBJ1-6,-,CASSIWTETNSPLHF,TGTGCCAGCAGCATCTGGACAGAGACTAATTCACCCCTCCACTTT